The sequence of this T cell receptor (beta chain) was determined in a study of a mutant IDH1 vaccine in newly diagnosed glioma. The CDR3 runs to 15 residues. J lost 1 base, V lost 4 bases, and 3 bases had no gene match. The germline CDR1 and CDR2 sequences are LNHDA and SQIVND (reference sequence). This sample's time point: week 35, safety follow-up. Every vaccination contained 300 ug of the mutant IDH1 20-mer peptide and was paired with topical imiquimod. Concerning this clone itself: Its antigen is still unknown.

Method: immunoSEQ multiplex PCR; TCRdb's copy keeps in-frame clones and lacks some. The table lists roughly 26,000 clones, roughly 83% of them singletons. This receptor was obtained from a man aged 25 to 45 with glioma. The chain has TRBV19 and TRBJ1-1, with 10 nucleotides matching TRBD1. Sequencing used PBMCs, obtained from a glioma patient whose treatment included an IDH1 peptide vaccine. The CDR3 reads CASSTRDRGNTEAFF. The CDR3 nucleotides are TGTGCCAGTAGTACCCGGGACAGGGGGAACACTGAAGCTTTCTTT.